A single sample is the source of the 21 T cell receptor beta chains below, sequenced in a study of T cells in Graves' hyperthyroidism and ophthalmopathy. Amplification targeted TCR beta CDR3 regions from RNA transcripts. Initially, a first-round RT-PCR of the TCR CDR3 employed the HTBI primer set. TCRdb reprocessed the multiplex PCR reads with MiXCR, giving one entry per CDR3 protein. This sample yields approximately 620,000 distinct CDR3 sequences, of which 16% are seen a single time; about 3.5% belongs to the top ten. Specimen: blood. These receptors were obtained from a woman in her 40s with Graves' ophthalmopathy.

The gene calls are TRBV4-1 and TRBJ1-2; D uncertain. Trimming removed 0 bases from V and 4 bases from J, with 15 bases in between. Germline V gives CDR1 MGHRA, CDR2 YSYEKL. CDR3 length: 16 amino acids. For the CDR3, the DNA is TGCGCCAGCAGCCAAGACGCGGGGAGAAGCCCCTATGGCTACACCTTC. Protein product: CASSQDAGRSPYGYTF.

Ten or more counts support this clonotype. The chain recombines TRBV5-1 with TRBJ1-4; 9 nucleotides line up with TRBD1. The CDR3 runs 15 residues. V shed 0 bases, J shed 7 bases, and the junction held 4 bases outside the gene matches. Germline assignment: CDR1 SGHRS and CDR2 YFSETQ. CDR3 region: CASSLAGTGFEKLFF. The CDR3, as DNA: TGCGCCAGCAGCTTGGCCGGGACAGGGTTTGAAAAACTGTTTTTT.

This clonotype was counted a few times. The chain is built from TRBV10-3 and TRBJ2-1; 9 bases agree with TRBD2. Germline V CDR1 and CDR2: ENHRY, SYGVKD. The CDR3 runs to 15 residues. V trimming: 4 bases; J trimming: 4 bases; junction bases outside the gene matches: 5. The CDR3 DNA follows: TGTGCCATCAGTGGTGGTAGCGGGGGATACAATGAGCAGTTCTTC. Translated: CAISGGSGGYNEQFF.

This clonotype was detected many times. The chain has TRBV3-1 and TRBJ1-4; possible D gene TRBD1, 6 bases. Between the trimmed V and J ends, which lost 4 bases and 10 bases, there was a span of 16 bases. CDR1 is LGHDT, CDR2 YNNKEL, per germline (reference sequence). CDR3 size: 14 residues. The CDR3: CASSPRDTDGKLFF. The DNA for the CDR3 is TGTGCCAGCAGCCCCCGGGACACAGATGGAAAACTGTTTTTT.

This clonotype was seen many times. This rearrangement joins TRBV20-1 to TRBJ2-3, with unresolved D. Germline values: CDR1 DFQATT, CDR2 SNEGSKA (reference sequence). Trimming cost V 0 bases and J 0 bases, with 13 bases left between them. The CDR3 is 16 residues long. CDR3 sequence (DNA): TGCAGTGCTAGAGACTTGGTCGTTGCTAGCACAGATACGCAGTATTTT. It translates to CSARDLVVASTDTQYF.

This clonotype has at least ten counts. CDR3 region: CASSLTGGRGTEAFF. CDR3 bases: TGTGCCAGCAGTTTAACAGGGGGCAGGGGGACTGAAGCTTTCTTT. The rearrangement uses TRBV12-3 or TRBV12-4 and TRBJ1-1, with TRBD1 identical over 9 bases. The CDR3 contains 15 residues. V lost 2 bases, J lost 5 bases, and 6 bases stayed unmatched.

This clonotype was detected many times. The rearrangement uses TRBV5-1 and TRBJ2-1; 8 positions agree with TRBD2. J lost 8 bases, V lost 2 bases, and 9 bases had no gene match. The V gene's germline CDR1 is SGHRS and CDR2 YFSETQ. The CDR3 sequence is 15 residues long. The DNA of the CDR3 is TGCGCCAGCAGCTTTAGCGGGATAACCGGGGATGAGCAGTTCTTC. Translating it yields CASSFSGITGDEQFF.

This clonotype was counted at least ten times. The rearrangement joins TRBV28 to TRBJ2-7, with D perhaps matching TRBD2 (7 bases). V dropped 3 bases and J dropped 5 bases, with 17 bases sitting between them. From germline, CDR1 is MDHEN and CDR2 SYDVKM. The CDR3 has 15 amino acids. CDR3 bases: TGTGCCAGCAGTTTTGCGGGGGCTCAAGGGAACGAGCAGTACTTC. Translated, it gives CASSFAGAQGNEQYF.

Ten or more counts support this clonotype. The chain couples TRBV5-1 to TRBJ2-7; no clear D. The CDR3 consists of 13 residues. The germline V gene has CDR1 SGHRS and CDR2 YFSETQ. Deletions cut 0 bases from V and 5 bases from J, with 9 bases between. CDR3 bases: TGCGCCAGCAGCTTGGAAGGCCGCAACGAGCAGTACTTC. Translated: CASSLEGRNEQYF.

This clonotype was seen at least ten times. The rearrangement uses TRBV28 and TRBJ1-3, with D unclear. The CDR3 loop spans 13 amino acids. The germline CDR1 and CDR2 sequences are MDHEN and SYDVKM. Trimming removed 7 bases at V and 2 bases at J, with 9 bases between. CDR3 protein: CASTGWAGNTIYF. CDR3 DNA: TGTGCCAGCACCGGTTGGGCTGGAAACACCATATATTTT.

This clonotype has a handful of counts. A much bigger clone sits one base away, suggesting this may be a read error. The chain recombines TRBV28 with TRBJ1-2; no clear D. This CDR3 comprises 14 residues. Germline CDR1 and CDR2: MDHEN and SYDVKM. CDR3 bases: TGTGCCGGCAGCCGGACCGGTAATCAGCGGGGCTACACCTTC. Its protein product is CAGSRTGNQRGYTF.

At least ten counts were recorded for this clonotype. This rearrangement joins TRBV2 to TRBJ1-4; D gene ambiguous. CDR3 size: 13 residues. Germline loops: CDR1 SNHLY, CDR2 FYNNEI. V was clipped by 8 bases and J by 0 bases, with 7 bases between them. For the CDR3, the DNA is TGTGCCAGCCACACAGCAACTAATGAAAAACTGTTTTTT. Its protein product is CASHTATNEKLFF.

This clonotype was detected a few times. The rearrangement uses TRBV12-3 or TRBV12-4 and TRBJ2-1; TRBD1 aligns across 8 bases. Trimming took 6 bases from V and 12 from J; bases not matched to a gene: 10. The CDR3 has 13 amino acids. CDR3 loop: CASSLTGADGQFF. In nucleotides, the CDR3 is TGTGCCAGCAGCCTGACAGGGGCTGACGGGCAGTTCTTC.

Details on this clonotype: This sequence may be a read error, since a much larger clone differs from it by one base. V usage is TRBV4-2 and J usage is TRBJ2-7; D gene uncertain. The germline V and J ends were trimmed by 0 bases and 5 bases, with 2 bases remaining between them. The CDR3 contains 11 residues. CDR1 LGHNA and CDR2 YNFKEQ come from the germline V gene. CDR3 amino acids: CASSQENEQYF. CDR3 bases: TGTGCCAGCAGCCAAGAAAACGAGCAGTACTTC.

In this sample, this clonotype turned up many times. The chain is built from TRBV19 and TRBJ2-7; 8 nucleotides align to TRBD1. The CDR3 sequence is 14 residues long. J lost 3 bases, V lost 4 bases, and 5 bases had no gene match. The germline CDR1 and CDR2 sequences are LNHDA and SQIVND (reference sequence). For the CDR3, the DNA is TGTGCCAGTAGTAAGGGACAGGTTATCTACGAGCAGTACTTC. Amino acid sequence: CASSKGQVIYEQYF.

As for this clonotype: A read error may explain this, as a much larger clone is one base away. The chain links TRBV3-1 to TRBJ1-2, with 7 nucleotides matching TRBD1. CDR1 and CDR2 from the germline V gene are LGHDT and YNNKEL (reference sequence). CDR3 length: 13 amino acids. The ends lost 1 base at V and 8 bases at J; junction bases unmatched: 4. The CDR3 loop is CASSQAGTVGYTF. The CDR3 DNA follows: TGTGCCAGCAGCCAAGCTGGGACAGTAGGCTACACCTTC. Complete variable domain (other parts from reference TRBV3-1 and TRBJ1-2): DTAVSQTPKYLVTQMGNDKSIKCEQNLGHDTMYWYKQDSKKFLKIMFSYNNKELIINETVPNRFSPKSPDKAHLNLHINSLELGDSAVYFCASSQAGTVGYTFGSGTRLTVV.

The rearrangement links TRBV11-1 to TRBJ2-7; D is tentatively TRBD1 or TRBD2 (5 bases each). Looked up from germline, CDR1 is SGHAT and CDR2 is FQDESV (reference sequence). The V end lost 5 bases, the J end lost 0 bases, and 29 bases lay between the germline ends. The CDR3 consists of 20 residues. The CDR3 coding sequence is TGTGCCAGCAGCGGAGCCACCGGGACGAGGATAGCCCCCAGCTCCTACGAGCAGTACTTC. Translated, it gives CASSGATGTRIAPSSYEQYF.

V is TRBV7-9 and J is TRBJ2-5; 9 bases are a match to TRBD1. Trimming at V came to 5 bases and at J to 0 bases, leaving 10 bases not matched to a gene. From germline, CDR1 is SEHNR and CDR2 FQNEAQ (reference sequence). CDR3 length: 17 amino acids. The CDR3 bases are TGTGCCAGCAGCCCATCCACCGGGACAGGGTACCAAGAGACCCAGTACTTC. It specifies CASSPSTGTGYQETQYF.

This clonotype was found many times. V usage is TRBV28 and J usage is TRBJ2-3; no clear D. Looked up from germline, CDR1 is MDHEN and CDR2 is SYDVKM. Between the trimmed V and J ends, which lost 8 bases and 6 bases, there was a span of 9 bases. The CDR3 length is 11 residues. CDR3 protein: CASLGWDTQYF. The CDR3, as DNA: TGTGCCAGCCTAGGTTGGGATACGCAGTATTTT.

The J gene is TRBJ2-7, the V gene TRBV20-1, with 10 bases identical to TRBD2. Germline V gives CDR1 DFQATT, CDR2 SNEGSKA (reference sequence). The V and J ends lost 3 bases and 5 bases, in that order; junction bases with no gene match: 19. This CDR3 comprises 18 residues. The CDR3 DNA is TGCAGTGCTAGTGGGTCTCGGGGGCAAGGGCTAGCGGGAGACGAGCAGTACTTC. The encoded protein is CSASGSRGQGLAGDEQYF.

This clonotype was seen at least ten times. The J gene is TRBJ1-2, the V gene TRBV28, with D unclear. Germline-derived CDR1 and CDR2 are MDHEN and SYDVKM. CDR3 length: 14 amino acids. V was shortened by 3 bases and J by 0 bases, with 8 bases between the two germline ends. The chain's CDR3 is CASSFTEPNYGYTF. For the CDR3, the DNA is TGTGCCAGCAGTTTTACAGAGCCTAACTATGGCTACACCTTC.